This T cell receptor beta chain was captured in a study of naive and memory T cell subsets listed by TCRdb under 2017. Study-wide context: An open-source, UMI-based TCR alpha and beta sequencing pipeline was applied to sorted naive and memory peripheral blood T cell subsets. The functional CMV T cell responses agreed completely with IgG serology results. RNA was DNase-treated and reverse transcribed with TCR constant-region primers, mostly using SuperScript III.

On the study overall, not on this receptor specifically: No ground truth was available to validate the repertoire findings for the naive and memory subsets. Single alpha or beta chain sequences, rather than paired alpha/beta receptors, were used to define clonotypes. In both CD4 and CD8 cells, the Gini index increased while Shannon and inverse Simpson diversity decreased from naive through CM, EM and EMRA. Naive repertoires, especially CD8, contained a few larger clonotypes, possibly memory cells re-expressing CD45RA. Following error correction, more than 95% of naive TCR sequences occurred only once, which made naive abundance distributions much steeper than those of memory subsets. RNA-based TCR counts may be influenced by expression changes linked to T cell activation and differentiation. The abundance of TCRs followed a power law with an exponent that differed between naive and memory subsets yet stayed consistent across the three individuals.

The junction shows trimming of 4 bases on V and 4 bases on J, plus 14 bases between the germline ends. Sequences SEHNR (CDR1) and FQNEAQ (CDR2) are obtained from the germline V gene (reference sequence). The CDR3 has 15 amino acids, counting the end cysteine and phenylalanine. The kept DNA is CDR3 alone, 45 bases in frame from the first base. Receptor libraries were prepared by UMI-ligation and nested PCR. The beta constant-region primer consisted of an equimolar mixture of two oligonucleotides that together covered TRBC1 and TRBC2. Four rounds of PCR were used to amplify ligated cDNA, with nested alpha and beta constant-region primers being used together with the SP2 primer. A single-stranded oligonucleotide carrying the SP2 primer and a 12-nucleotide UMI was ligated to the 3' end of the cDNA by T4 RNA ligase 1. The ligation reaction was incubated at 16°C for about 19-24 hours. To avoid over-amplification, PCR2 was usually performed as a SYBR Green qPCR and halted once a predetermined threshold was reached. Every purification after the first one was done using Agencourt AMPure XP magnetic beads. Libraries were quantified by Qubit and checked on a TapeStation, with a main peak expected near 650 bp. Sequencing of the pooled libraries was done on an Illumina MiSeq using v2 2x251 paired-end kits, which typically yielded roughly 0.9-2.2 million reads per sample. Each sample library was pooled at approximately 4.2 nM, and about 5-7.5% PhiX was included to improve cluster recognition. On the study's bioinformatics: V and J genes were assigned to Demultiplexor-processed FASTQ reads by Decombinator through tag matching, with a single base-pair mismatch being allowed. UMIs were used by Collapsinator to correct both sequencing errors and frequency errors arising from PCR heterogeneity. TCRs were translated and CDR3s were extracted from the conserved cysteine to the FGXG phenylalanine by CDR3Translator, with non-productive sequences being flagged. Gini, Shannon entropy and inverse Simpson indices were computed after subsampling the repertoires to the same number of UMI-defined TCRs. Within the linear range, a power law was fitted to clonotype abundance distributions using maximum likelihood. On one naive CD8 sample, the pipeline and MIGEC gave similar UMI counts, unique TCR numbers and clonal distributions. One analysis removed from the naive repertoire any naive TCRs that were also found in any memory subset from the same donor. A set of 6,000 to 8,000 CMV-associated CDR3 sequences, compiled from VDJdb and a published dataset, was used to search the repertoires. TCRdb reanalyzed the raw reads on its own, using fastp at Q25 for trimming and MiXCR for clone calling, and kept in-frame beta chains. Identical CDR3 proteins give one entry, which carries the most common genes and DNA. These V and J calls rely on TCRdb rather than the paper's analysis. The sample data list over 110,000 distinct CDR3 sequences, and about 20% of these were observed just once. In total, the top ten clones hold 0.6% to 0.8% of the sample.

From the second PCR step on, the TCR alpha and beta chain libraries were amplified in separate reactions. To determine each donor's CMV status, fresh PBMCs were stimulated overnight with CMV viral lysate, and IFNgamma production from CD4+ T cells was then assessed. CD4 T cells were positively selected with Miltenyi beads, followed by positive selection of CD8 T cells from the CD4-negative fraction. Cells stained for CD3, CD4, CD8, CD45RA, CD27 and a live/dead dye were sorted on a BD Aria II into four subsets by CD45RA and CD27. A few healthy volunteers provided blood, and each donor's sample was split into CD4 and CD8 T cells and then further divided into four differentiation subsets. Approximately 120 ml of peripheral blood was taken from each donor, and PBMC were separated by density-gradient centrifugation on Ficoll-Paque PLUS. Sorted cells were lysed in RLT buffer, and RNA was extracted with a Qiagen RNeasy kit and stored at -80°C.

As for this clonotype: Its binding antigen is unknown. Base qualities are not recorded, but no much larger clone differs from it by a single base.

The receptor was isolated from a human donor in good health. The chain is encoded by TRBV7-9 joined to TRBJ1-5; the D gene is possibly TRBD1, with 6 bases matching. Sequences were obtained from naive CD8+ T cells from blood. The cell subset or site label here, explained by the study, means: naive T cells, CD45RA high CD27+. DNA sequence: TGTGCCAGCAGCTCAACAGGGACCATAAATCAGCCCCAGCATTTT. This is translated as CASSSTGTINQPQHF.